This TCR beta chain is drawn from a study of OX40 agonist ivuxolimab in advanced cancers. This clone appeared a few times. In germline, CDR1 is MGHRA, CDR2 YSYEKL. The CDR3 sequence is 17 residues long. V lost 6 bases and J lost 0, with 20 bases in between. Only in-frame clones appear in the TCRdb table, and some are missing; sequencing was by immunoSEQ multiplex PCR. The table has 81,000 or so clones, about 92% seen once. The source is an adult with an advanced solid tumor such as melanoma, head and neck, liver or kidney cancer. The sequencing used CD4+ or CD8+ T cells sorted from blood, collected in a trial of the OX40 agonist ivuxolimab. J is TRBJ1-2 and V is TRBV4-1, with D unresolved. The DNA of the CDR3 is TGCGCCAGCAGGCTGGATGCGGGCGCGGCGTCTAACTATGGCTACACCTTC. Amino acid sequence: CASRLDAGAASNYGYTF.